The present entry profiles one T cell receptor beta chain with its context. Its specific antigen is unknown. No per-base quality is available; no much larger clone lies one base away. Other nucleotide sequences from this sample produce the same CDR3. This sample stems from a study of blood T cell repertoires in COVID-19 (TCRdb year 2020). Context from the whole study: Collaborator samples came from the United States, Italy and Spain and covered acute and convalescent phases of COVID-19. The prospective study material was composed of cDNA or gDNA derived from T cells, B-cell-depleted T cells, or PBMCs. The dataset comprised deeply sampled blood TCRbeta repertoires from subjects exposed to, actively infected with, or recovered from COVID-19. The repertoires were made available in a free public database intended to serve as a resource for research on the immune response to SARS-CoV-2. The samples were drawn from the first 160 participants of the ongoing ImmuneRACE study and from over 950 subjects provided by 6 global collaborators. The sample metadata nearly always contained a de-identified subject ID, COVID-19 status, age in years and sex. HLA class I and class II types, where available, came from metadata supplied by the sample provider rather than from assay-based typing. The paper as a whole reports these results and caveats: The quantity of clinical and demographic metadata differed by source and by participant and was supplied without curation.

Trimming leaves V shorter by 7 bases and J shorter by 5 bases, with the junction holding 5 bases beyond the gene matches. Reading from cysteine to phenylalanine, the CDR3 counts 13 amino acids. This entry keeps only the CDR3 DNA: 39 bases, framed from base 1. CDR1 SNHLY and CDR2 FYNNEI are derived from the germline V gene. TCRbeta CDR3 regions were amplified from genomic DNA using the immunoSEQ Assay, a bias-controlled multiplex PCR. In the paper's pipeline: The number of nucleated cells in each sample was estimated from the amplification of reference gene primers within the assay. To quantify the absolute abundance of each unique TCRbeta CDR3 rearrangement, sequence reads were collapsed and filtered. For each sample, productive Simpson clonality was calculated as the square root of Simpson's diversity index over productive rearrangements. Entries here come from immuneACCESS through TCRdb and include only in-frame sequences with V and J called. Some clones fail to appear in such tables; in the studies checked, an unresolved V gene covers under half of the shortfall, and the cause of the remainder is unknown. That table is the source of V, J and clone size, and D and trimming were worked out from the DNA. The sample table records more than 200,000 clones; 82% of these occur just once. Under 8.5% of the sample rests with the top ten.

In Seattle, one collaborating source enrolled patients while the infection was active and tracked those patients longitudinally over the course of disease. Collaborating institutions collected whole blood in K2EDTA tubes following their own protocols. For TCRbeta analysis, collaborator samples were shipped as frozen whole blood, as isolated PBMCs, or as DNA extracted from either sample type. This clonotype was sampled from a woman of 80 years or more with COVID-19, enrolled during active disease. The chain is encoded by TRBV2 joined to TRBJ2-5; 9 bases in the middle match TRBD1. The sequencing sample was made of peripheral blood. The DNA sequence reads TGTGCCAGCAAGATCGGACAGGGGGAGACCCAGTACTTC. This gives the protein CASKIGQGETQYF.